Listed here is a single T cell receptor beta chain. The clone's antigen remains unknown. Base qualities are not at hand, and no much larger clone is one base apart. From a lookup of the germline V gene, CDR1 and CDR2 are LGHNA and YNFKEQ. V gives up 0 bases and J gives up 4 bases, and the segment between their germline ends measures 12 bases. Counted from cysteine to phenylalanine, this CDR3 has 15 amino acids. Kept here is only the CDR3 DNA, which spans 45 bases and is read in frame from base 1. This sample was included in a study of blood T cell repertoires in COVID-19 (TCRdb year 2020). Background for the entire study: Samples from collaborators originated in the United States, Italy and Spain and spanned both the acute and convalescent phases of COVID-19. Deeply sampled blood TCRbeta repertoires from subjects exposed to, actively infected with, or recovered from COVID-19 were included in the dataset. The prospective study material was composed of cDNA or gDNA derived from T cells, B-cell-depleted T cells, or PBMCs. The samples were drawn from two sources: the first 160 participants of the ongoing ImmuneRACE study, and 1,200 or so subjects contributed by 6 global collaborators. Sample metadata almost always included a de-identified subject ID, COVID-19 status, age in years and sex. The repertoires were made available in a free public database intended to serve as a resource for research on the immune response to SARS-CoV-2. Where available, HLA class I and class II types were obtained from metadata supplied by the sample provider rather than from assay-based typing.

Findings and caveats that apply to the study as a whole: Clinical and demographic metadata were provided uncurated, with the amount varying by source and participant.

In Seattle, one collaborating source enrolled patients while the infection was active and tracked those patients longitudinally over the course of disease. The collaborating institutions used their own protocols to collect whole blood in K2EDTA tubes. Collaborator samples were shipped for TCRbeta analysis as frozen whole blood, isolated PBMCs, or DNA extracted from either sample type. TCRbeta CDR3 regions were amplified from genomic DNA by means of the immunoSEQ Assay, a bias-controlled multiplex PCR. On the authors' methods: The number of nucleated cells in each sample was estimated from the amplification of reference gene primers within the assay. To quantify the absolute abundance of each unique TCRbeta CDR3 rearrangement, sequence reads were collapsed and filtered. For each sample, productive Simpson clonality was calculated by taking the square root of Simpson's diversity index across productive rearrangements. TCRdb mirrors the immuneACCESS table, restricted to in-frame sequences. Some clones are absent from its copies; in checked studies, under half trace to an unresolved V gene, and the reason for the others is unknown. For V, J and clone size, that table is used; D and trimming come from the DNA. The sample has about 150,000 clones on record, roughly 86% of them singletons. The ten largest clones represent 2.5% of the sample.

This clonotype was sampled from a woman older than 75 with COVID-19, enrolled during active disease. Sequencing used peripheral blood. The V and J segments used are TRBV4-2 and TRBJ1-1, with no D gene named confidently. The CDR3 in this case is CASSQDQAGGTEAFF. The bases read TGTGCCAGCAGCCAAGATCAGGCGGGAGGCACTGAAGCTTTCTTT.